Listed below are T cell receptor beta chains from one sample, sequenced in a study of cytomegalovirus exposure and HLA in healthy donors. The table came from immunoSEQ multiplex PCR; TCRdb's copy has only in-frame clones and leaves some out. This table has about 110,000 clones, 88% appearing once. Sequenced material: PBMCs. The receptors shown here come from a young woman in good health and CMV-seropositive. The CDR3 runs from the conserved cysteine through the conserved F or W. Fields, in order: V gene, clone size, D gene, J gene, CDR3 DNA, CDR3 protein. A D gene is named only where the DNA matches it firmly. The listing skips clone size in some rows; elsewhere it reads once, few, many or a size class.

TRBV4-3,.,TRBD1,TRBJ2-3,TGCGCCAGCAGCCAAGGGAGTTGGACAGGGGGCGCAGATACGCAGTATTTT,CASSQGSWTGGADTQYF
TRBV25-1,.,.,TRBJ1-2,TGTGCCAGCCGCCCACAGGGATTTAACTATGGCTACACCTTC,CASRPQGFNYGYTF
TRBV19,.,.,TRBJ1-1,TGTGCCAGTAGGCCAGGAACCATCCTTTTGAACACTGAAGCTTTCTTT,CASRPGTILLNTEAFF
TRBV2,few,.,TRBJ2-5,TGTGCCAGCAACCTACAGGGTAACCAAGAGACCCAGTACTTC,CASNLQGNQETQYF
TRBV27,.,.,TRBJ1-2,TGTGCCAGCAGTTTGTTTCAGGTTCAGGGTGGCTATGGCTACACCTTC,CASSLFQVQGGYGYTF
TRBV20-1,once,.,TRBJ2-1,TGCAGTGCTAGAGTAACAGGGCCACAGTTCTTC,CSARVTGPQFF
TRBV4-2,.,.,TRBJ1-2,TGTGCCAGCAGCCAAGATTGGGCTCCTAATGGCTACACCTTC,CASSQDWAPNGYTF
TRBV5-1,.,.,TRBJ2-2,TGCGCCAGCAGCTTGGGGCAGGGCACCGGGGAGCTGTTTTTT,CASSLGQGTGELFF
TRBV27,.,TRBD2,TRBJ2-1,TGTGCCAGCACCCAGCGGGGTTCGGCCTACAATGAGCAGTTCTTC,CASTQRGSAYNEQFF
TRBV19,.,TRBD1,TRBJ1-2,TGTGCCAGTAGTATAATGGGACAGGGGGTTAATGGCTACACCTTC,CASSIMGQGVNGYTF
TRBV27,.,.,TRBJ2-5,TGTGCCAGCAGTTTTGGGACTGGGGGATCGGAGACCCAGTACTTC,CASSFGTGGSETQYF
TRBV2,.,TRBD1,TRBJ1-2,TGTGCCAGCAGCCGGACAGGGGATGGCTACACCTTC,CASSRTGDGYTF
TRBV4-2,.,.,TRBJ2-7,TGTGCCAGCAGCCAAGGTTTGCAGAACTACGAGCAGTACTTC,CASSQGLQNYEQYF
TRBV28,.,TRBD1,TRBJ1-4,TGTGCCAGCAGTTTAGGTGGGACAGGGAGGGAAAAACTGTTTTTT,CASSLGGTGREKLFF
TRBV13,.,TRBD1,TRBJ1-5,TGTGCCAGCAGCTTATCGGGACAGGGGGCCAATCAGCCCCAGCATTTT,CASSLSGQGANQPQHF
TRBV5-1,.,.,TRBJ1-1,TGCGCCAGCAGCTTGCGGCAGGGCATGAACACTGAAGCTTTCTTT,CASSLRQGMNTEAFF
TRBV27,.,TRBD1,TRBJ1-4,TGTGCCAGCAGTTCGGGACAGCCCGGTGGGGAAAAACTGTTTTTT,CASSSGQPGGEKLFF
TRBV9,.,.,TRBJ1-4,TGTGCCAGCAGCGTTACAACAACTAATGAAAAACTGTTTTTT,CASSVTTTNEKLFF
TRBV9,.,.,TRBJ1-2,TGTGCCAGCAGCGTAGGCGCACATGACAGCAACTATGGCTACACCTTC,CASSVGAHDSNYGYTF
TRBV5-6,.,.,TRBJ1-2,TGTGCCAGCAGCTTGGCAGGGGATCCTAACTATGGCTACACCTTC,CASSLAGDPNYGYTF
TRBV4-3,once,.,TRBJ1-1,TGCGCCAGCAGCCCCTGGGGAATGGGGTCGGGGATAGCTTTCTTT,CASSPWGMGSGIAFF
TRBV4-1,.,.,TRBJ2-1,TGCGCCAGCAGCCAAGAGGGCAGTTCGAGCTCCTACAATGAGCAGTTCTTC,CASSQEGSSSSYNEQFF
TRBV6-1,.,.,TRBJ1-1,TGTGCCAGCAACAGCGGAAACACTGAAGCTTTCTTT,CASNSGNTEAFF
TRBV28,.,.,TRBJ2-5,TGTGCCAGCAGTTTAAGAGGGGAGACCCAGTACTTC,CASSLRGETQYF
TRBV29-1,.,.,TRBJ1-1,TGCAGCTCTGGGGGGGGGTACACTGAAGCTTTCTTT,CSSGGGYTEAFF
TRBV6-5,.,TRBD1,TRBJ2-2,TGTGCCAGCAGAGACAGGGGGAACACCGGGGAGCTGTTTTTT,CASRDRGNTGELFF
TRBV4-3,.,TRBD2,TRBJ2-3,TGCGCCAGCAGCCATGAGAGACTAGCGGGGGGTGATCCCACAGATACGCAGTATTTT,CASSHERLAGGDPTDTQYF
TRBV23-1,.,TRBD1,TRBJ1-5,TGCGCCAGCACCCGGACAGGGGCCCTAAGCAATCAGCCCCAGCATTTT,CASTRTGALSNQPQHF
TRBV28,.,.,TRBJ1-4,TGTGCCAGCACCCAACCACAGCTTAATGAAAAACTGTTTTTT,CASTQPQLNEKLFF
TRBV28,once,.,TRBJ2-3,TGTGCCAGCAGTCTCCGGGACACCTACACAGATACGCAGTATTTT,CASSLRDTYTDTQYF
TRBV7-9,.,.,TRBJ2-1,TGTGCCAGCAGAAACGGGGGAACAATCTACAATGAGCAGTTCTTC,CASRNGGTIYNEQFF
TRBV5-6,.,.,TRBJ1-6,TGTGCCAGCAGCGACAGGTACTATAATTCACCCCTCCACTTT,CASSDRYYNSPLHF
TRBV5-5,once,.,TRBJ2-7,TGTGCCAGCAGCTTGGAGGGCGCAGGGCTGTACGAGCAGTACTTC,CASSLEGAGLYEQYF
TRBV11-2,.,TRBD1,TRBJ2-7,TGTGCCAGCAGCCCACCGGGACAGATGTACGAGCAGTACTTC,CASSPPGQMYEQYF
TRBV6-1,.,TRBD2,TRBJ2-3,TGTGCCAGCAGTGAGAGTAGCGGGACCGGCACAGATACGCAGTATTTT,CASSESSGTGTDTQYF
TRBV10-1,.,TRBD1,TRBJ2-3,TGCGCCAGCAGTCTAGGACAGGGGGCCACAGATACGCAGTATTTT,CASSLGQGATDTQYF
TRBV4-1,.,.,TRBJ1-1,TGCGCCAGCAGCCAAGGGGGGGGCGGGAGCACTGAAGCTTTCTTT,CASSQGGGGSTEAFF
TRBV9,.,.,TRBJ2-5,TGTGCCAGCAGCGATGGGGGGGGCCGACAAGAGACCCAGTACTTC,CASSDGGGRQETQYF
TRBV6-5,.,TRBD1,TRBJ1-5,TGTGCCAGCAGGCCAGGGGGCCGGGGTCAGCCCCAGCATTTT,CASRPGGRGQPQHF
TRBV7-2,.,.,TRBJ2-2,TGTGCCAGCAGCTTATCCGGAGGGAACACCGGGGAGCTGTTTTTT,CASSLSGGNTGELFF
TRBV15,once,TRBD1,TRBJ1-1,TGTGCCTCTGGCGACAGGGGACGTACTGAAGCTTTCTTT,CASGDRGRTEAFF
TRBV2,.,TRBD2,TRBJ2-1,TGTGCCAGCAGTAGCGGGGTCGGTGAGCAGTTCTTC,CASSSGVGEQFF
TRBV23-1,.,.,TRBJ1-1,TGCGCCAGCAGTCTGCGGGCAAAACAGCAGCCTTTCTTT,CASSLRAKQQPFF
TRBV19,.,.,TRBJ1-2,TGTGCCAGTAGTATAGCCTCAAGGGGTCCGGCGGTCGGCTACACCTTC,CASSIASRGPAVGYTF
TRBV7-6,.,.,TRBJ2-1,TGTGCCAGCAGCTTAGCCGTGGGAGCTGAGCAGTTCTTC,CASSLAVGAEQFF
TRBV4-1,.,.,TRBJ2-3,TGCACCAGCAGCCCTAAAAGGGGGGATACGCAGTATTTT,CTSSPKRGDTQYF
TRBV5-6,.,.,TRBJ1-2,TGTGCCAGCAGCTTCGGTCGACAGCGCTATGGCTACACCTTC,CASSFGRQRYGYTF
TRBV28,.,.,TRBJ1-1,TGTGCCAGCAGTCGACTCAAGCCTATGAACACTGAAGCTTTCTTT,CASSRLKPMNTEAFF
TRBV7-6,.,.,TRBJ2-3,TGTGCCAGCAGTCAACGGGACTTCTGGGATACGCAGTATTTT,CASSQRDFWDTQYF
TRBV19,.,TRBD2,TRBJ2-1,TGTGCCAGTAGTATTAGCGGGGGCGATTACAATGAGCAGTTCTTC,CASSISGGDYNEQFF
TRBV7-8,.,TRBD1,TRBJ2-7,TGTGCCAGCAGCTTAGCAGGACAGGGCTACGAGCAGTACTTC,CASSLAGQGYEQYF
TRBV2,once,TRBD2,TRBJ2-5,TGTGCCAGCAGTGAAGGGTTAGCGGGGATCCAAGAGACCCAGTACTTC,CASSEGLAGIQETQYF
TRBV5-4,.,.,TRBJ1-1,TGTGCCAGCGTTCCGACCGGGGGGCTGGCCACTGAAGCTTTCTTT,CASVPTGGLATEAFF